The 8 T cell receptor beta chains reported below all come from one sample, sequenced in a study of early stage breast cancer tumors. Clones were read by immunoSEQ multiplex PCR, and TCRdb kept only the in-frame ones, dropping some. Among tens of thousands of clones listed, 84% were seen once. Sequenced: blood. These receptors were obtained from a person in their fifties or sixties with breast cancer.

Judged by abundance, this clone is medium-sized. This chain joins TRBV6-1 and TRBJ2-7; 8 bases line up with TRBD1. V dropped 4 bases and J dropped 3; count of bases not matched to a gene: 5. CDR3 size: 14 residues. Per the germline V gene, CDR1 is MNHNS and CDR2 is SASEGT. CDR3 coding DNA: TGTGCCAGCAGTGTAGAACAGGGGGTCTACGAGCAGTACTTC. Its translation: CASSVEQGVYEQYF.

There are a few counts of this clone. The genes are TRBV7-9 and TRBJ1-2, with D hard to call. This CDR3 has 13 residues. Germline CDR1 is SEHNR and CDR2 is FQNEAQ (reference sequence). V was trimmed by 1 base and J by 3 bases, leaving 6 bases between them. The CDR3 sequence: CASSLESDYGYTF. The CDR3, as DNA: TGTGCCAGCAGCTTAGAGTCCGACTATGGCTACACCTTC.

This CDR3 reads CAWSVATGTGAYEQYF. DNA of the CDR3: TGTGCCTGGAGTGTAGCAACCGGGACAGGGGCCTACGAGCAGTACTTC. The chain is built from TRBV30 and TRBJ2-7; 10 bases are shared with TRBD1. V was clipped by 0 bases and J by 2 bases; unmatched bases: 7. The CDR3 loop spans 16 amino acids. Germline assignment: CDR1 GTSNPN and CDR2 SVGIG (reference sequence).

This rearrangement joins TRBV28 to TRBJ1-3, with 7 bases matching TRBD1. The germline gives CDR1 MDHEN, CDR2 SYDVKM. The CDR3 has 12 residues. V shed 8 bases and J 8 bases; nucleotides not matched to a gene: 6. As DNA, the CDR3 is TGTGCCAGCCGGACAGGCCAACACACCATATATTTT. Protein: CASRTGQHTIYF.

The chain employs TRBV4-1 and TRBJ2-2, with 10 bases matching TRBD2. Germline CDR1 and CDR2: MGHRA and YSYEKL. The ends lost 2 bases at V and 5 bases at J; junction bases unmatched: 17. The CDR3 totals 20 residues. CDR3 loop: CASSQTPLSSGGARTGELFF. The CDR3, as DNA: TGCGCCAGCAGCCAAACCCCCTTGTCCAGCGGGGGGGCCAGGACCGGGGAGCTGTTTTTT.

The sample holds one count of this clone. The chain employs TRBV4-3 and TRBJ2-2, with D possibly being TRBD2 (5 bases). Trimming removed 1 base from V and 6 bases from J, with 9 bases in between. Germline-derived CDR1 and CDR2 are LGHNA and YSLEER. CDR3 length equals 14 residues. The DNA for the CDR3 is TGCGCCAGCAGCCAAGCTGCGAGGGCCGGGGAGCTGTTTTTT. This codes for CASSQAARAGELFF.

This chain links TRBV28 with TRBJ1-1; D is unresolved. This CDR3 region has 14 residues. Trimming left V 3 bases short and J 1 base short, with 9 bases between. The germline V gene has CDR1 MDHEN and CDR2 SYDVKM. The DNA for the CDR3 is TGTGCCAGCAGTTTTGAGGGAAAGAACACTGAAGCTTTCTTT. As protein: CASSFEGKNTEAFF.

The V gene is TRBV28, the J gene TRBJ1-5; weak D call: TRBD1 (5 bases). This CDR3 region has 15 residues. Germline V lookup: CDR1 MDHEN, CDR2 SYDVKM. Trimming stripped 6 bases from V and 3 bases from J, with 15 bases between. The CDR3: CASRVPLGHNQPQHF. The CDR3 coding sequence is TGTGCCAGCAGGGTCCCTTTGGGGCACAATCAGCCCCAGCATTTT.